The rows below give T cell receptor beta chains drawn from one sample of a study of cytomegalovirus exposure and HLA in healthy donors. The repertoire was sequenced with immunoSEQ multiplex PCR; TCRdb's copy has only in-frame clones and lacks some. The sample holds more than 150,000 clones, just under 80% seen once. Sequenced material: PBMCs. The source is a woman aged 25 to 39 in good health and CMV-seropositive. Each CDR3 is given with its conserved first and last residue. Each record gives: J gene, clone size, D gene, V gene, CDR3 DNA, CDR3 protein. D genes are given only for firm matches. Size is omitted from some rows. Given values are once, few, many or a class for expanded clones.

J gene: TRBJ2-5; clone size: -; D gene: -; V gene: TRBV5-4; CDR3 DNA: TGTGCCAGCAGCTTGGCCGCCAGGGAGACCCAGTACTTC; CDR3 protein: CASSLAARETQYF
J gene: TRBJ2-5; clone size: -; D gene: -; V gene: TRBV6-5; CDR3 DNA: TGTGCCAGCAGTTACTCGGACTCCGAGGAGACCCAGTACTTC; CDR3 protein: CASSYSDSEETQYF
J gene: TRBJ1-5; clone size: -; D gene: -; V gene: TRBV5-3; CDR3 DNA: TGTGCCAGAAGCTTGGGAGTGGTTGGCAATCAGCCCCAGCATTTT; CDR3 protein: CARSLGVVGNQPQHF
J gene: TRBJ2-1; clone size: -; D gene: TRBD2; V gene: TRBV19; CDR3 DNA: TGTGCCAGTACCAACCGGGACACTAGCGGGAGGAAGGGAGTTTGGTTCTTC; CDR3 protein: CASTNRDTSGRKGVWFF
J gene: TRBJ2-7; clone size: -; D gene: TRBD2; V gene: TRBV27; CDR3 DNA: TGTGCCAGCAGTCCGCTGGGGGGGTACGAGCAGTACTTC; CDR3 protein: CASSPLGGYEQYF
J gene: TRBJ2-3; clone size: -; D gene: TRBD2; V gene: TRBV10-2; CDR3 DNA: TGCGCCAGCAGTGAGTTAGCTAGCCGGGGGGCAGATACGCAGTATTTT; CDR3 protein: CASSELASRGADTQYF
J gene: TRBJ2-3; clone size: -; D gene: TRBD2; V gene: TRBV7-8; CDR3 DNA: TGTGCCAGCAGCCCCTCCGGGACTAGCGGGAGGTCTCGGGATACGCAGTATTTT; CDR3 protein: CASSPSGTSGRSRDTQYF
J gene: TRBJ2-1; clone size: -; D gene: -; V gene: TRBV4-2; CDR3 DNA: TGTGCCAGCAGCCAAGATTATGGCGGGATGACCTACAATGAGCAGTTCTTC; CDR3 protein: CASSQDYGGMTYNEQFF
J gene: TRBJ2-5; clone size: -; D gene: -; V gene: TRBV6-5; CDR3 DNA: TGTGCCAGCACCAGGACGGCGGGAGAGACCCAGTACTTC; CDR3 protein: CASTRTAGETQYF
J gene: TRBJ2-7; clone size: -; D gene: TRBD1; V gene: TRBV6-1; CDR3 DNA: TGTGCCAGCTACAGGGGGATTTCCTACGAGCAGTACTTC; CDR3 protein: CASYRGISYEQYF
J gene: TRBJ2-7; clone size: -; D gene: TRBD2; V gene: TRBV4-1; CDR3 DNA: TGCGCCAGCAGCCAATCCCTAGCGGGCCGGGTGGGTGGCGAGCAGTACTTC; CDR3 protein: CASSQSLAGRVGGEQYF
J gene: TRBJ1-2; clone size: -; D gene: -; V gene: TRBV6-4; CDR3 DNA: TGTGCCAGCAGTGACTCGGGGGCGTCTGGCTACACCTTC; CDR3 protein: CASSDSGASGYTF
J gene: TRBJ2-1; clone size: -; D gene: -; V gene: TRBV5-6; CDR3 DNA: TGTGCCAGCACCACCCTAGTGTCCCCCCGCAATGAGCAGTTCTTC; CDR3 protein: CASTTLVSPRNEQFF
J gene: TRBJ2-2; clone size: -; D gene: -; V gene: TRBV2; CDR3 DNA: TGTGCCAGCAAGGGGCCAAGCGCGAACACCGGGGAGCTGTTTTTT; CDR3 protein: CASKGPSANTGELFF
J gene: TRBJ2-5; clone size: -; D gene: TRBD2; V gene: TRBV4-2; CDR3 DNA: TGTGCCAGCAGCCAAGATATCCCCCGGGAGGGAAAAGAGACCCAGTACTTC; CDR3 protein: CASSQDIPREGKETQYF
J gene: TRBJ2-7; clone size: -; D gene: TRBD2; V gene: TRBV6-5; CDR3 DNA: TGTGCCAGCAGCACAAGCGGGGGGGCCTCCTACGAGCAGTACTTC; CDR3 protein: CASSTSGGASYEQYF
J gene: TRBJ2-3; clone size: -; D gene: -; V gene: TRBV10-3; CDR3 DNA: TGTGCCATCACCGGAGCGGTTAGCACAGATACGCAGTATTTT; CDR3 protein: CAITGAVSTDTQYF
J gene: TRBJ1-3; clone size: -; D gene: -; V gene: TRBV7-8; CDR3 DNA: TGTGCCAGCAGCTTCTTCGAGGGTATAAACTCTGGAAACAACATATATTTT; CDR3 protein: CASSFFEGINSGNNIYF
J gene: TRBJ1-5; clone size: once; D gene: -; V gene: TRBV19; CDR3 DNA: TGTGCCAGTAGTATCCAGCAGGGAAGCAATCAGCCCCAGCATTTT; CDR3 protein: CASSIQQGSNQPQHF
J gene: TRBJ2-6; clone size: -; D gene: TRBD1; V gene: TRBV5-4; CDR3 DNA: TGTGCCAGCAGCTGGGACAGGGACCGTTCTGGGGCCAACGTCCTGACTTTC; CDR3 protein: CASSWDRDRSGANVLTF
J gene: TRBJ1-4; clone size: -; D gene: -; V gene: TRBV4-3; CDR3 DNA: TGCGCCAGCAGCCACCTCTCGGGTGAAAAACTGTTTTTT; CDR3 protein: CASSHLSGEKLFF
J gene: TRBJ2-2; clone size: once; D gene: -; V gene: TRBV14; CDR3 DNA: TGTGCCAGCAGCCTCGACACAAACACCGGGGAGCTGTTTTTT; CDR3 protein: CASSLDTNTGELFF
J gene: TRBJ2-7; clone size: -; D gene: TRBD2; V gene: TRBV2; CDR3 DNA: TGTGCCAGCAGTGAAGGACTAGCGGGAGTATCCTACGAGCAGTACTTC; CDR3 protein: CASSEGLAGVSYEQYF
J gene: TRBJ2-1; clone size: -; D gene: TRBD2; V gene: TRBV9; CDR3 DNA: TGTGCCAGCAGCGTAGCTGGACTAGGCTGGGGCGATGAGCAGTTCTTC; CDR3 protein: CASSVAGLGWGDEQFF
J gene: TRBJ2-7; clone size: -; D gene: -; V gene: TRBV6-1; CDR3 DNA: TGTGCCAGCAGTCCCAAGGCTACAGTATCCTACGAGCAGTACTTC; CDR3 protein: CASSPKATVSYEQYF
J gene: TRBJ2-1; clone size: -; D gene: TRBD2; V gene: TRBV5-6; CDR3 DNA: TGTGCCAGCAGCTTGGACCAGCGGGACGTGAATGAGCAGTTCTTC; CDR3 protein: CASSLDQRDVNEQFF
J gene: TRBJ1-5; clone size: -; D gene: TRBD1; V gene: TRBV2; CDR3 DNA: TGTGCCAGCAGAGACGACAGGGGAGGTTGGCCCCAGCATTTT; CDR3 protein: CASRDDRGGWPQHF
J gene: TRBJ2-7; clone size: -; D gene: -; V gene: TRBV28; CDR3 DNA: TGTGCCAGCAGTTCACCCGGGAGATTAAACTACGAGCAGTACTTC; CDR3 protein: CASSSPGRLNYEQYF
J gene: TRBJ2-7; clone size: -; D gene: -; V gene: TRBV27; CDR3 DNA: TGTGCCAGCAGTTTATGGAACAGGGTCGAGCAGTACTTC; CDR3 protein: CASSLWNRVEQYF
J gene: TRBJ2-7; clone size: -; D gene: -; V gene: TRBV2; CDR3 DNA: TGTGCCAGCAGTGACCAGCCGGGCTACGAGCAGTACTTC; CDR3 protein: CASSDQPGYEQYF
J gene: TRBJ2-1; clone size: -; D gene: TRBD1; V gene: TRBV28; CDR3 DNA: TGTGCCAGCAGTGCCCACAGGGGGGAGCAGTTCTTC; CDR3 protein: CASSAHRGEQFF
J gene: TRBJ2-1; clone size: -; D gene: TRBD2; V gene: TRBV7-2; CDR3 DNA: TGTGCCAGCAGCTTAATGGGAGCGGGAGTATTTAATGAGCAGTTCTTC; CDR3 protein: CASSLMGAGVFNEQFF
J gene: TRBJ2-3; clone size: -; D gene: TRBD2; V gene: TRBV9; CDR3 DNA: TGTGCCAGCAGCGTAGGTACTAGCGGGGGAGATACGCAGTATTTT; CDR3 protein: CASSVGTSGGDTQYF